Each of the 9 T cell receptor beta chains below was sequenced from the same sample in a study of cytomegalovirus exposure and HLA in healthy donors. PCR primers comprised 60 Vbeta and 13 Jbeta primers. Profiled with immunoSEQ multiplex PCR; TCRdb holds only in-frame clones, not every one. The table lists around 190,000 clones, around nine tenths of them singletons, with roughly 1.9% in the top ten. The sample comprised PBMCs. All receptors come from a woman aged 18-30 years in good health and CMV-seronegative.

In its sample, this clone was seen a few times. V gene TRBV18 combines with J gene TRBJ1-1; a weak D match, TRBD1 (6 bases). The CDR3 runs to 17 residues. Germline V gives CDR1 KGHSH, CDR2 LQKENI. V lost 3 bases to trimming and J lost 4 bases, with 21 bases between them. CDR3 coding DNA: TGTGCCAGCTCACCGAGGGGGTCAGGGGCTTCCATCACTGAAGCTTTCTTT. It is translated as CASSPRGSGASITEAFF.

Regarding this clone: Other DNA sequences in this specimen translate into the identical CDR3. V is TRBV6-5 and J is TRBJ2-7; TRBD1 matches 7 bases. The germline V gene has CDR1 MNHEY and CDR2 SVGAGI. V gave up 0 bases and J gave up 2 bases; unmatched junction bases: 1. The CDR3 is made up of 14 amino acids. CDR3 coding DNA: TGTGCCAGCAGTTACTCGACAGGGCCCTACGAGCAGTACTTC. It codes for CASSYSTGPYEQYF.

V is TRBV14 and J is TRBJ1-3; 10 positions match TRBD1. CDR3 length: 18 residues. The J segment lost 2 bases and the V segment lost 4 bases, leaving 11 bases of the junction unmatched. CDR1 is SGHDN, CDR2 FVKESK, per germline. The CDR3 region has the DNA TGTGCCAGCAGCCTCTACCGGGACAGGGGAATTACTGGAAACACCATATATTTT. The encoded protein is CASSLYRDRGITGNTIYF.

The rearrangement links TRBV5-4 to TRBJ2-7; tentative D call: TRBD1 (6 bases). CDR1 and CDR2 from the germline V gene are SGHNT and YYREEE (reference sequence). This CDR3 region has 15 residues. Trimming pared 4 bases from V and 3 bases from J, leaving 17 bases between. CDR3 sequence reads: CASSPDRTSIYEQYF. CDR3 bases: TGTGCCAGCAGCCCAGACAGGACGTCGATCTACGAGCAGTACTTC.

This chain joins TRBV2 and TRBJ2-5, with 8 bases aligning to TRBD2. The germline gives CDR1 SNHLY, CDR2 FYNNEI. This CDR3 has 16 amino acids. Trimming removed 6 bases from V and 4 bases from J; junction bases left unmatched: 13. CDR3 region: CASSIFGGAGAETQYF. In nucleotides, the CDR3 is TGTGCCAGCAGCATCTTTGGAGGAGCGGGAGCAGAGACCCAGTACTTC. Full variable domain (rest looked up from reference TRBV2 and TRBJ2-5): EPEVTQTPSHQVTQMGQEVILRCVPISNHLYFYWYRQILGQKVEFLVSFYNNEISEKSEIFDDQFSVERPDGSNFTLKIRSTKLEDSAMYFCASSIFGGAGAETQYFGPGTRLLVL.

The CDR3, as DNA: TGTGCCAGCAGCCAAGATCTGGGAGTCACATACGAGCAGTACTTC. Encoded protein: CASSQDLGVTYEQYF. The chain uses TRBV4-2 and TRBJ2-7; TRBD2 is a possible D gene (5 bases). Looked up from germline, CDR1 is LGHNA and CDR2 is YNFKEQ. This CDR3 contains 15 residues. Deletions cut 0 bases from V and 4 bases from J, with 13 bases between.

V is TRBV15 and J is TRBJ2-5; D is possibly TRBD1 (6 bases). Between the trimmed V and J ends, which lost 3 bases and 2 bases, there was a span of 7 bases. Germline V gene lookup returns CDR1 LNHNV and CDR2 YYDKDF (reference sequence). The CDR3 is 13 residues long. DNA for the CDR3: TGTGCCACCAGCAGCAGGGGTCAAGAGACCCAGTACTTC. Amino acids: CATSSRGQETQYF.

CDR3 bases: TGTGCCAGCAGGGGTGCGGGGCTTGGTGAAAAACTGTTTTTT. This translates into CASRGAGLGEKLFF. The V gene is TRBV6-5, the J gene TRBJ1-4; perhaps TRBD1 as D (5 bases). Between the trimmed V and J ends, which lost 6 bases and 7 bases, there was a span of 15 bases. CDR3 length: 14 amino acids. CDR1 MNHEY and CDR2 SVGAGI come from the germline V gene.

The rearrangement uses TRBV28 and TRBJ1-1; D is possibly TRBD1 (5 bases). V gave up 2 bases and J gave up 5 bases, with 15 bases separating them. Germline values: CDR1 MDHEN, CDR2 SYDVKM. The CDR3 runs 15 residues. The CDR3 region has the DNA TGTGCCAGCAGTTTACTAGGGGCGCGGGGGACTGAAGCTTTCTTT. The encoded protein is CASSLLGARGTEAFF.